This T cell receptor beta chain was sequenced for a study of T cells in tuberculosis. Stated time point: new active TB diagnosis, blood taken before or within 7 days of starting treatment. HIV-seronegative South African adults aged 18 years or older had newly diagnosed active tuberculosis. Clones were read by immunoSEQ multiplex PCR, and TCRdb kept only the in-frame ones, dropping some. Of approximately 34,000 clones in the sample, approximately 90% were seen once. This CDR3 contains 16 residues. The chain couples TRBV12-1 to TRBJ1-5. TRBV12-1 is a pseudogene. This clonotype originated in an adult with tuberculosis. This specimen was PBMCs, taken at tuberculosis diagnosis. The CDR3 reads CASSLMGGDSNQPQHF. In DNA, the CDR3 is TGTGCCAGCAGCCTTATGGGGGGGGATAGCAATCAGCCCCAGCATTTT.